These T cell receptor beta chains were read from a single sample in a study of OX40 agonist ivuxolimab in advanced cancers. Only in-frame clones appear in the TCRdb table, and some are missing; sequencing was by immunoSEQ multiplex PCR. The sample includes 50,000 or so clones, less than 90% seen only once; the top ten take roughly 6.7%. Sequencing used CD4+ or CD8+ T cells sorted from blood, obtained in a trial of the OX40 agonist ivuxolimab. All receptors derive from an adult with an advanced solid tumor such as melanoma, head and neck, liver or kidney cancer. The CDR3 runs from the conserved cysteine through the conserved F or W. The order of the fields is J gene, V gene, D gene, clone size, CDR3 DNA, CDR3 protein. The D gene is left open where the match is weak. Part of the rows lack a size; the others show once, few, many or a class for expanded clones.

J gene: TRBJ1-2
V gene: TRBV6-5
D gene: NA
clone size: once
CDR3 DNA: TGTGCCAGCAGTTACGAACAGGAGTGGGGCTACACCTTC
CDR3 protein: CASSYEQEWGYTF

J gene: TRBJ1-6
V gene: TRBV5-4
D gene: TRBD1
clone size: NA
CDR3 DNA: TGTGCCAGCAGCTCCGGGACAGGGGTTTCACCCCTCCACTTT
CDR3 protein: CASSSGTGVSPLHF

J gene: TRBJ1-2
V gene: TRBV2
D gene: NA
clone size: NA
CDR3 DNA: TGTGCCATCGGTAAAGGCCTTGGCTACACCTTC
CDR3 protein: CAIGKGLGYTF

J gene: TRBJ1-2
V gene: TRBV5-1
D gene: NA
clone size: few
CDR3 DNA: TGCGCCAGCCGCCCGGGGTGGGATAACTATGGCTACACCTTC
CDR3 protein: CASRPGWDNYGYTF

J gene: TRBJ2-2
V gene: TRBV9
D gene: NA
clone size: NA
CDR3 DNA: TGTGCCAGCAGCCCGTCGGTGTCCGGGGAGCTGTTTTTT
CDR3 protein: CASSPSVSGELFF

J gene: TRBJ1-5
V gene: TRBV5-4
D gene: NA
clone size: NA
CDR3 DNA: TGTGCCAGCAGCTTGATGGGTAGCAATCAGCCCCAGCATTTT
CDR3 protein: CASSLMGSNQPQHF

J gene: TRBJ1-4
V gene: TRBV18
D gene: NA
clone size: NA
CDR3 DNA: TGTGCCAGCTCACCGCAGGGAATTAATGAAAAACTGTTTTTT
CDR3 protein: CASSPQGINEKLFF

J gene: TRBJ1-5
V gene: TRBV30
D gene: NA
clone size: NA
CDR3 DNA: TGTGCCTGGAGTGTGGGTGGCAATCAGCCCCAGCATTTT
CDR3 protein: CAWSVGGNQPQHF

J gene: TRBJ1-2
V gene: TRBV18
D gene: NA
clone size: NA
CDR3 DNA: TGTGCCAGCTCACCACCGTCTTCGGGGAACTATGGCTACACCTTC
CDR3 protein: CASSPPSSGNYGYTF

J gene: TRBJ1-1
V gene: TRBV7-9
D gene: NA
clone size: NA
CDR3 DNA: TGTGCCAGCAGCGCGTCGAAGAACACTGAAGCTTTCTTT
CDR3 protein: CASSASKNTEAFF

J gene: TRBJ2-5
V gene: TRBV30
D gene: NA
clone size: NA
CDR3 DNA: TGTGCCTGGAGGCAGGGGGGAGGGGGAACCCAGTACTTC
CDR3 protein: CAWRQGGGGTQYF

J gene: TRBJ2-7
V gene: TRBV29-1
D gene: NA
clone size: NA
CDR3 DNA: TGCAGCGTTGAGTTGGACGTTAGCGGTACCTACGAGCAGTACTTC
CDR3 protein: CSVELDVSGTYEQYF

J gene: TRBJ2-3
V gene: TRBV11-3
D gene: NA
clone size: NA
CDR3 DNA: TGTGCCAGCAGCTTAGGGGGGGCAGATACGCAGTATTTT
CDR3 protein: CASSLGGADTQYF

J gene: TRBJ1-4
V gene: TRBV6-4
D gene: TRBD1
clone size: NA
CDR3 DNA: TGTGCCAGCAGTGACTCCGAGGACAGGCCTTTCCCCCAAAATGAAAAACTGTTTTTT
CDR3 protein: CASSDSEDRPFPQNEKLFF

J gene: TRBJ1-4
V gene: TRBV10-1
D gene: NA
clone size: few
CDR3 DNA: TGCGCCAGAGTCCCTCCGTTAATTAGGGGGGCGGCTAATGAAAAACTGTTTTTT
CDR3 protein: CARVPPLIRGAANEKLFF

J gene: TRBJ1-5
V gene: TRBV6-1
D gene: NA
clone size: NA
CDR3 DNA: TGTGCCAGCAGTGAGACCCTCGACAGGTTATTAATGCCCCAGCATTTT
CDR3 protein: CASSETLDRLLMPQHF

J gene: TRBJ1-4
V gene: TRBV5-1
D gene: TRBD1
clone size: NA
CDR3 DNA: TGCGCCAGCAGCTTGACAGGGGGGGAAAAACTGTTTTTT
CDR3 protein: CASSLTGGEKLFF

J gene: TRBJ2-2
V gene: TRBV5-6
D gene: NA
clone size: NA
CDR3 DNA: TGTGCCAGCAGCGGGAGGAACACCGGGGAGCTGTTTTTT
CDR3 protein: CASSGRNTGELFF

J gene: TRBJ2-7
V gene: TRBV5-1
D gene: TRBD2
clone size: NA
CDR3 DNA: TGCGCCAGCAGCTTAGGGTCTAGCGGGGTCACCTACGAGCAGTACTTC
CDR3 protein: CASSLGSSGVTYEQYF

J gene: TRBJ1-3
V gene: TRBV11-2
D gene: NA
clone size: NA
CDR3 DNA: TGTGCCAGCAGCCAGCCTGGACTTGCCTCTGGAAACACCATATATTTT
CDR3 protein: CASSQPGLASGNTIYF

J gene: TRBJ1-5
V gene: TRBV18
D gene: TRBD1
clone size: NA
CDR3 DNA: TGTGCCAGCTCACTGAACCGGGCCGGGACAGGGAGCAATCAGCCCCAGCATTTT
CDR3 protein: CASSLNRAGTGSNQPQHF

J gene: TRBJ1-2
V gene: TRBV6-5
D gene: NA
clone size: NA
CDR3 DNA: TGTGCCAGCCTCGACAGCTTTGGCGTTGGCTACACCTTC
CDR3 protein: CASLDSFGVGYTF

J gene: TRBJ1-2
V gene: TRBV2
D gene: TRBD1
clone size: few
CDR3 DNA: TGTGCCAGCAGCCGGGACAGGGGGAGGAGTGGCTACACCTTC
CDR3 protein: CASSRDRGRSGYTF

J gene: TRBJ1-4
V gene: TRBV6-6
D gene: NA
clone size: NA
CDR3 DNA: TGTGCCAGCAGTTACTCGGGGACAAGCCTTAATGAAAAACTGTTTTTT
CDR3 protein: CASSYSGTSLNEKLFF

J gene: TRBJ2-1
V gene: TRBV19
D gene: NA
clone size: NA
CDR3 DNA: TGTGCCAGTAGTATAAACCGAAATGAGCAGTTCTTC
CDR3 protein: CASSINRNEQFF

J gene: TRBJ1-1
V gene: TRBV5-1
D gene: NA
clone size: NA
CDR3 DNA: TGCGCCAGCAGCTTGAGCTCGGGAGGGAACACTGAAGCTTTCTTT
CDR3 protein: CASSLSSGGNTEAFF

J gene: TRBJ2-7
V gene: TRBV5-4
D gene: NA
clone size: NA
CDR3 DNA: TGTGCCAGCAGCTTCCAGGGGCGCTACGAGCAGTACTTC
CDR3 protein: CASSFQGRYEQYF

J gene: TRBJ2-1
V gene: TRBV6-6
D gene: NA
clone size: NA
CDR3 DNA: TGTGCCAGCACTCAGGGGCAGGGTGTCAATGAGCAGTTCTTC
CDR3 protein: CASTQGQGVNEQFF

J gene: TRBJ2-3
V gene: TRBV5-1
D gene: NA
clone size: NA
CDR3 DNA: TGCGCCAGCAGAAGGGTCTCGGACACAGATACGCAGTATTTT
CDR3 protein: CASRRVSDTDTQYF

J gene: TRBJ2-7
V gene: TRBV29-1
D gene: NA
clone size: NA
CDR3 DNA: TGCAGCGTTGAACGGAACTACGAGCAGTACTTC
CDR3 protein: CSVERNYEQYF

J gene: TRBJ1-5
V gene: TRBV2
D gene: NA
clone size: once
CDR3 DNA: TGTGCCAGCAGTTCCGAATTCGAGGAGGGGAATCAGCCCCAGCATTTT
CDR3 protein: CASSSEFEEGNQPQHF

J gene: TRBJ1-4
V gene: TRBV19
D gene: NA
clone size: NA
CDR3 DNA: TGTGCCAGTAGTAATACGACCACCAGACGAGGGGAAAAACTGTTTTTT
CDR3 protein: CASSNTTTRRGEKLFF

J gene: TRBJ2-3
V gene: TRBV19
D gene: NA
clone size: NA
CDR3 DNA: TGTGCCAGTAGTATAGGCTCTAGAATAAGCACAGATACGCAGTATTTT
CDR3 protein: CASSIGSRISTDTQYF

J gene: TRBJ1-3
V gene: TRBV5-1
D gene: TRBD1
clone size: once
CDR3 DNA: TGCGCCAGCAGGCCTCAGGGGGCAGCTGGAAACACCATATATTTT
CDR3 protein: CASRPQGAAGNTIYF

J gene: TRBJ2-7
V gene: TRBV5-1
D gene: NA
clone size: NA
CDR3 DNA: TGCGCCAGCAGCTTGGACATCGCCTACGAGCAGTACTTC
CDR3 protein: CASSLDIAYEQYF

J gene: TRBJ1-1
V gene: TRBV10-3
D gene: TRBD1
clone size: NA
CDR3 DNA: TGTGCCATCAGTGAGTCGTCAGGGGGTAAAGAGGAAGCTTTCTTT
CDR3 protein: CAISESSGGKEEAFF